The clone carrying this T cell receptor beta chain was counted a few times. Its antigen is not known. This sample is drawn from a study of regulatory T cells in long-lasting Graves disease. General study findings and limits: Clonotypes that were public and shared totalled some 2,900 in persistent patients versus 750 to 1,000 in new patients. Favored gene segments in persistent disease were TRBV28, TRBJ1-2 and TRBJ2-5.

Time point indicated: persistent/refractory GD, antithyroid drugs over 5 years with positive TRAb. Construction of the TCR library relied on RNA isolated from PBMCs. EDTA tubes held 8 to 10 milliliters of peripheral blood from each patient. For TCR beta, libraries came from iRepertoire HTBI primers and Arm-PCR of CDR3 regions. Original handling: Segment identification across samples yielded around 60 TRBV and 13 to 15 TRBJ segments. TCRdb used MiXCR to reprocess the multiplex PCR reads, holding one entry per CDR3 protein. These V and J calls are TCRdb output, not the study's own analysis. The data show about 470,000 distinct CDR3 sequences, 20% to 25% seen once. The CDR3 has 13 amino acids. The germline V and J ends were trimmed by 4 bases and 5 bases, with 11 bases remaining between them. Germline CDR1 and CDR2: SGHNT and YENEEA.

Sequencing was performed on peripheral blood mononuclear cells (PBMCs), taken when the disease was refractory, from a patient treated with antithyroid drugs. The sequence was obtained from a female donor with Graves disease. The V and J genes are TRBV11-3 and TRBJ1-1; D unresolved. The CDR3 nucleotides are TGTGCCAGCAGCTCCCGACAAGAAACTGAAGCTTTCTTT. The encoded protein is CASSSRQETEAFF.